Below are 5 T cell receptor beta chains sequenced from a single sample in a study of T cells after yellow fever vaccination. TCRdb ran MiXCR on the 5' RACE reads and lists one entry per CDR3 protein. Among about 170,000 distinct CDR3 sequences, more than 9.5% were seen once, and the ten largest hold 36%. The sequencing used CD8+ T cells sorted from PBMCs, collected 15 days after the yellow fever booster vaccination. Receptors were obtained from a man between 18 and 29 years old who received the YFV17D yellow fever vaccine.

This clonotype appeared many times. The CDR3 protein is CASSQGNAGKGYTQYF. The DNA for the CDR3 is TGCGCCAGCAGCCAAGGAAACGCGGGGAAAGGCTATACGCAGTATTTT. V is TRBV4-1 and J is TRBJ2-3, with D possibly matching TRBD2 (6 bases). This CDR3 spans 16 amino acids. Per germline, CDR1 MGHRA and CDR2 YSYEKL. The V gene lost 1 base and the J gene lost 7 bases, with 18 bases spanning the gap.

This clonotype came up a few times. This rearrangement joins TRBV5-5 to TRBJ1-5; weak D call: TRBD1 (6 bases). Trimming took off 3 bases at V and 0 bases at J, with 10 bases between the two ends. CDR3 length: 15 amino acids. Germline CDR1 SGHKS, CDR2 YYEKEE (reference sequence). CDR3 in amino acids: CASSWGDNSNQPQHF. The CDR3 region has the DNA TGTGCCAGCAGCTGGGGGGACAATAGCAATCAGCCCCAGCATTTT. Full variable domain (missing parts from reference TRBV5-5 and TRBJ1-5): DAGVTQSPTHLIKTRGQQVTLRCSPISGHKSVSWYQQVLGQGPQFIFQYYEKEERGRGNFPDRFSARQFPNYSSELNVNALLLGDSALYLCASSWGDNSNQPQHFGDGTRLSIL.

The sample holds many counts of this clonotype. This chain joins TRBV7-2 and TRBJ2-5; 12 bases fit TRBD2. The CDR3 consists of 15 residues. CDR1 and CDR2 (germline): SGHTA, FQGNSA. The trim removed 2 bases at V and 4 bases at J, leaving 2 bases unmatched. In nucleotides, the CDR3 is TGTGCCAGCAGCTTACTAGCGGGGGGGCTAGAGACCCAGTACTTC. The encoded protein is CASSLLAGGLETQYF.

The chain recombines TRBV12-3 or TRBV12-4 with TRBJ1-6; a possible D gene is TRBD1 (6 bases). The CDR3 totals 17 residues. Trimming shortened V by 3 bases and J by 7 bases, and 19 bases separated the two germline ends. This CDR3 reads CASSFGGGGSRNSPLHF. CDR3 nucleotides: TGTGCCAGCAGTTTCGGTGGGGGGGGCTCGAGAAATTCACCCCTCCACTTT.

V is TRBV21-1 and J is TRBJ1-2; TRBD1 reflects the table's D call only, with no check against the DNA. TRBV21-1 corresponds to a pseudogene. There are 15 residues in the CDR3. CDR3: CASSTSQGAYYGYTF. CDR3 coding DNA: TGTGCCAGCAGCACCAGTCAGGGGGCGTACTATGGCTACACCTTC.